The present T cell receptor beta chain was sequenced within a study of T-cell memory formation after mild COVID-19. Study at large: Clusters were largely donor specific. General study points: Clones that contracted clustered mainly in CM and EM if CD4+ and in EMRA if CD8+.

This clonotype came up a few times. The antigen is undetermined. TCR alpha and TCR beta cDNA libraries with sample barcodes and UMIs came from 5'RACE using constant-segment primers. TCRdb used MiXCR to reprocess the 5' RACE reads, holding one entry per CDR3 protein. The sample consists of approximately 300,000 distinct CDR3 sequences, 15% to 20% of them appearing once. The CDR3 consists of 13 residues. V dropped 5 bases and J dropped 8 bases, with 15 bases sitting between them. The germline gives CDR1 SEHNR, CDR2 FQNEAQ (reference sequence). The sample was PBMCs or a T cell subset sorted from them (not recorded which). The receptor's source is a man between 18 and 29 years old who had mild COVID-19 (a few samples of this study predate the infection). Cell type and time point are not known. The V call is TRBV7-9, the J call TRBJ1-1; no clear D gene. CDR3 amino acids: CASSQVAAAEAFF. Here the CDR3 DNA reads TGTGCCAGCAGCCAGGTGGCAGCCGCGGAAGCTTTCTTT.